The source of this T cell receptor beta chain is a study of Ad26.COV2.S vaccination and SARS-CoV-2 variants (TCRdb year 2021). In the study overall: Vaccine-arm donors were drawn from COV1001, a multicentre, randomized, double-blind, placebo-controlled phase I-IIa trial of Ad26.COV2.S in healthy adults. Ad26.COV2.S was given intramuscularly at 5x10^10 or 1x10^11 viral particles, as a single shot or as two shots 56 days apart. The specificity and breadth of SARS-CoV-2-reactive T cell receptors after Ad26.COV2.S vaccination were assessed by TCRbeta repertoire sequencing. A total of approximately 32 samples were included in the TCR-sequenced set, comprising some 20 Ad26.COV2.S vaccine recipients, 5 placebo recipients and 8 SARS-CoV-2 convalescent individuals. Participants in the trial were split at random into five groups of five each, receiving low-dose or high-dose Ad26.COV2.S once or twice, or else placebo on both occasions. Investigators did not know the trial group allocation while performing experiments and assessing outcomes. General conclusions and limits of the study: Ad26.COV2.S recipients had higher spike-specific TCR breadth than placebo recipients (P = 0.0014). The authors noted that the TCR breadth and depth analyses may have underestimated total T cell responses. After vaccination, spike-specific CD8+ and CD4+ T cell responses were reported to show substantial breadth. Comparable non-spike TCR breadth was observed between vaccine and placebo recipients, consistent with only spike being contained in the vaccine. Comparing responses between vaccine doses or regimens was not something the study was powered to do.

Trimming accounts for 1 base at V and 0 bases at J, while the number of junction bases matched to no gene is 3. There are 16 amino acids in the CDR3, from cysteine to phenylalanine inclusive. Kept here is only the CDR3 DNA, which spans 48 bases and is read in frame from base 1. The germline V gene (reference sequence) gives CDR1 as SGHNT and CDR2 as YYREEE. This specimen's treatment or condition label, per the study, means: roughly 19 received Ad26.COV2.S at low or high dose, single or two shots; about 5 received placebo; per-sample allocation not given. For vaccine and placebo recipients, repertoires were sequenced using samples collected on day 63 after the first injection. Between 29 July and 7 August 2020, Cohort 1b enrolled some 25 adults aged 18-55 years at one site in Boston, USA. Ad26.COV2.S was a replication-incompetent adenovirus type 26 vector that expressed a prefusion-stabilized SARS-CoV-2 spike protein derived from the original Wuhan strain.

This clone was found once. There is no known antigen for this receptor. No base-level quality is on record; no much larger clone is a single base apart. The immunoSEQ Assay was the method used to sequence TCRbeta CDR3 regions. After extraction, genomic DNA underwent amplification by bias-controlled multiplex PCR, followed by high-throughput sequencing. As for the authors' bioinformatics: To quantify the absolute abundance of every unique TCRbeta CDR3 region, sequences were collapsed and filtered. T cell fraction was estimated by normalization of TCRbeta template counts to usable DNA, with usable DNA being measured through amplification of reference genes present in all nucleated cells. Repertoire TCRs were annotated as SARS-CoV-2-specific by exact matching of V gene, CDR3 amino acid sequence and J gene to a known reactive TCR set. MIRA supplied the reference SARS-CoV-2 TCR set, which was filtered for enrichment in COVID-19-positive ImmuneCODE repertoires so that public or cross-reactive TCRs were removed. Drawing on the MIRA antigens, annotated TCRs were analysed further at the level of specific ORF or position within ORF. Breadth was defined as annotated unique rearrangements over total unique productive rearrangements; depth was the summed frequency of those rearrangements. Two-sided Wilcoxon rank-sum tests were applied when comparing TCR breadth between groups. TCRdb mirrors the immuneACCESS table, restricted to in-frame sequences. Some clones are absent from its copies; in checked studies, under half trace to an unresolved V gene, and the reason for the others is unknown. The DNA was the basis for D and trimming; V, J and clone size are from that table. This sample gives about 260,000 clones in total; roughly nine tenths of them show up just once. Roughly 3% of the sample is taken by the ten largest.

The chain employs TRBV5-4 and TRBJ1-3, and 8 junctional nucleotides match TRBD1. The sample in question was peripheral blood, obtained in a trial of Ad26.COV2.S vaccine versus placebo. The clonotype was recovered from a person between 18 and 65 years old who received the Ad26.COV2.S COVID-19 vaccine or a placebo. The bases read TGTGCCAGCAGCTTGCAACAGGGGGTCTCTGGAAACACCATATATTTT. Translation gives CASSLQQGVSGNTIYF.